Sequencing of this T cell receptor beta chain was carried out in a study of cytomegalovirus exposure and HLA in healthy donors. About the research overall: There were 90 million to 140 million unique TCR beta sequences, drawn from around 180 million T cells, in an earlier analysis. The study's findings and limits: More clonal expansion characterized HLA-associated TCR beta chains than equally common others in a later analysis. A later analysis associated 15,000 or so TCR beta sequences with HLA alleles at a 0.05 false discovery rate.

About this clone itself: As yet, its antigen is unknown.

The study ran its PCR with 60 Vbeta and 13 Jbeta primers. Generated by immunoSEQ multiplex PCR, the TCRdb table keeps only in-frame clones and is missing some. This sample has around 120,000 clones, with under 85% found just once. Nominal health characterized the donors when sampled, though unrecorded immune exposures were likely. The length of the CDR3 is 15 residues. With V trimmed by 6 bases and J by 6 bases, 11 bases remained unmatched. Germline loops: CDR1 LNHDA, CDR2 SQIVND (reference sequence). The TCR was taken from a woman in her late teens or twenties in good health and CMV-seronegative. The V and J genes are TRBV19 and TRBJ1-2; 9 nucleotides line up with TRBD1. The source material was PBMCs. The CDR3 sequence: CASRIAEDRGNGYTF. The CDR3 DNA follows: TGTGCCAGTAGAATCGCCGAGGACAGGGGAAATGGCTACACCTTC.